This T cell receptor (beta chain) was sequenced during a study of blood T cell repertoires in COVID-19. Study context: PBMCs, B-cell-depleted T cells, or T cells were the source of the cDNA or gDNA that made up the material.

The germline V gene has CDR1 MGHDK and CDR2 SYGVNS. The V gene end was trimmed by 6 bases and the J gene end by 7 bases; junction bases not matched to a gene: 6. This CDR3 has 14 amino acids. As processed by the authors: Researchers report that nucleated cell counts were estimated from reference gene primer amplification. This table comes from immunoSEQ multiplex PCR, and its TCRdb copy is limited to in-frame clones, with some not included. V, J and clone size were drawn from that table, and D and trimming were deduced from the DNA. The data show about 100,000 clones, 75% to 85% seen once. This rearrangement joins TRBV25-1 to TRBJ2-7; 13 bases are shared with TRBD2. Sequenced input: peripheral blood. The sequence came from a woman at least 80 years old with active or convalescent COVID-19. The CDR3 nucleotides read TGTGCCAGCAGAGCCCCGGGACTAGCGGGAGAGCAGTACTTC. Protein: CASRAPGLAGEQYF.